This entry is about one T cell receptor (beta chain). This sample was taken from a study of siplizumab effects on memory and regulatory T cells. The CDR3 is 14 amino acids. Germline CDR1 and CDR2: MDHEN and SYDVKM. Trimming at V came to 6 bases and at J to 4 bases, leaving 4 bases not matched to a gene. The table came from immunoSEQ multiplex PCR; TCRdb's copy has only in-frame clones and leaves some out. The profile shows some 100,000 clones, around 90% of them singletons. Sequenced input: non-Treg CD4+ T cells sorted from blood. V is TRBV28 and J is TRBJ2-3; 10 positions match TRBD1. This TCR was recovered from a human donor in good health. The CDR3 protein is CASSPTGGPDTQYF. Here the CDR3 DNA reads TGTGCCAGCAGCCCGACAGGGGGCCCAGATACGCAGTATTTT.